What follows describes a single TCR beta chain. The protocol was immunoSEQ multiplex PCR, while the TCRdb copy is restricted to in-frame clones and leaves out a portion. The sample shows 250,000 or so clones, 86% of them seen only once. The sample comes from a study of blood T cell repertoires in COVID-19. Study background: Acute and convalescent COVID-19 specimens originated in the United States, Italy and Spain.

Participants had their cohort set by participant-reported clinical history. Recovered Cohort 3 donors showed two negative PCRs, clearance, or symptom resolution. Sequences were obtained from PBMCs or T cells enriched from blood (not recorded which). This receptor was identified in a woman aged 45-65 years who had recovered from COVID-19.

The CDR3 reads CASSVGGGTGNEQFF. For the CDR3, the DNA is TGTGCCAGCAGCGTAGGAGGGGGCACAGGCAATGAGCAGTTCTTC. This chain links TRBV9 with TRBJ2-1; 7 nucleotides match TRBD1. The germline gives CDR1 SGDLS, CDR2 YYNGEE. The CDR3 runs 15 residues. V lost 0 bases and J lost 6; bases outside the gene matches: 6.